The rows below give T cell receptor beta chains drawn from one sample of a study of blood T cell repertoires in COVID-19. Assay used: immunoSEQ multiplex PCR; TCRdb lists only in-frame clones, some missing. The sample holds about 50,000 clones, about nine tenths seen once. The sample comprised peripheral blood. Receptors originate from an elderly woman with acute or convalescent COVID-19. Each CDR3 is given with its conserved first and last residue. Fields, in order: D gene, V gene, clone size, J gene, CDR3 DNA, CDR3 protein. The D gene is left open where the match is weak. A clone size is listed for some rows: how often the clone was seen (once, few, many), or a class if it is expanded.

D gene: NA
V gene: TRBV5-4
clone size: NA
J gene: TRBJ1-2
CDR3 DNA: TGTGCCAGCAGCTTGGAGTCCAGGGTACCCTATGGCTACACCTTC
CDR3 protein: CASSLESRVPYGYTF

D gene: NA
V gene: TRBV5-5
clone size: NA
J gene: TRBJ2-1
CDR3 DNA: TGTGCCAGCAGCTTTGCGGGTAATGAGCAGTTCTTC
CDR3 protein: CASSFAGNEQFF

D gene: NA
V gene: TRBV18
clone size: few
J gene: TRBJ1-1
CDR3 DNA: TGTGCCAGCTCACCACTCGGAGGGAACGTGAACACTGAAGCTTTCTTT
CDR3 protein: CASSPLGGNVNTEAFF

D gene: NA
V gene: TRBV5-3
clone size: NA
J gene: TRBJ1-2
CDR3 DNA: TGTGCCAGAAGCTTCCCATATGGCTACACCTTC
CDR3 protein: CARSFPYGYTF

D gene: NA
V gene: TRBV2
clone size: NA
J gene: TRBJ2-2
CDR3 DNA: TGTGCCAGCAGTGAAAGGGGGGGTCGAGCCACCGGGGAGCTGTTTTTT
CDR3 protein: CASSERGGRATGELFF

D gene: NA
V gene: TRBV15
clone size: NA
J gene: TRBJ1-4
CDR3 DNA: TGTGCCACCAGCAGAGGGCTAGTGGAAAAACTGTTTTTT
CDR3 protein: CATSRGLVEKLFF

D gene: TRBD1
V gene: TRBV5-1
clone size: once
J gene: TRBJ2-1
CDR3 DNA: TGCGCCAGCAGCTCCCAAACAGGGGGCGTCTTGGGCAATGAGCAGTTCTTC
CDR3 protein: CASSSQTGGVLGNEQFF

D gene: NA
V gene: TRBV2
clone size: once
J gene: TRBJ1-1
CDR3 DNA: TGTGCCAGCAGTGAAGCAAAGGGGAGGCCTTACACTGAAGCTTTCTTT
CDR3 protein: CASSEAKGRPYTEAFF

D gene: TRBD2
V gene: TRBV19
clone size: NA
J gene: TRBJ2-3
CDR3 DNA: TGTGCCAGTGTGCCTAGCGGGGTTAAGGTAGCAGATACGCAGTATTTT
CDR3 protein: CASVPSGVKVADTQYF

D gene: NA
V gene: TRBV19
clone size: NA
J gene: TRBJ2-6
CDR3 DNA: TGTGCCAGTGGGGGAGGACGGTACTCTGGGGCCAACGTCCTGACTTTC
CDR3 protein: CASGGGRYSGANVLTF

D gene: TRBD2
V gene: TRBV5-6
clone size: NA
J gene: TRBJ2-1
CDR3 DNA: TGTGCCAGCAGCCCTGGGAGGGATGAGCAGTTCTTC
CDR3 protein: CASSPGRDEQFF

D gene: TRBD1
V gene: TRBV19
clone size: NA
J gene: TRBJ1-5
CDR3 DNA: TGTGCCAGTAGTAGATTGGGACAGGGGAATCAGCCCCAGCATTTT
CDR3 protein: CASSRLGQGNQPQHF

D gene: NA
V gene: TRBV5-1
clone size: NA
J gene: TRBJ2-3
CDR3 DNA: TGCGCCAGCAGCCCCCAAGCTGTTTCAGGGACAGATACGCAGTATTTT
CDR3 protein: CASSPQAVSGTDTQYF

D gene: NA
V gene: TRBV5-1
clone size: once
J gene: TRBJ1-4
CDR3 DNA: TGCGCCAGCAGCTTGGGGCAGGGGCCCCTCAATGAAAAACTGTTTTTT
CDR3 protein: CASSLGQGPLNEKLFF

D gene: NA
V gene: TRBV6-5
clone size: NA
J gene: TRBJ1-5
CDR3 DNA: TGTGCCAGCAATCCTAGTCCTAGTCAGCCCCAGCATTTT
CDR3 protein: CASNPSPSQPQHF

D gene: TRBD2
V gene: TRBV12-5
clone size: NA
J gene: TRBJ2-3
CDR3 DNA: TGTGCTAGTGGCCCCGGGACTAGTACCACAGATACGCAGTATTTT
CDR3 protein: CASGPGTSTTDTQYF

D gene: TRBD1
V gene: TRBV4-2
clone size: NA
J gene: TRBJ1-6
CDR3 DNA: TGTGCCAGCAGCCAACCACAGGGACAGGGAGTGACCCCCCTCCACTTT
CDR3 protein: CASSQPQGQGVTPLHF

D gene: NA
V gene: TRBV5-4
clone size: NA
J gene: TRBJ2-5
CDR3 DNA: TGTGCCAGCAGCTTGCGAAGCGACCAAGAGACCCAGTACTTC
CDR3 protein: CASSLRSDQETQYF

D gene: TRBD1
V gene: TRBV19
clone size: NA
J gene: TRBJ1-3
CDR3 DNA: TGTGCCAGTAGTCCCCGGGACAGGGGGCTTCCTGGAAACACCATATATTTT
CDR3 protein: CASSPRDRGLPGNTIYF

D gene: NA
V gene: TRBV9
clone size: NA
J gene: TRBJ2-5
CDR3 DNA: TGTGCCAGCAGCGTAGGCGGCGGGGCCCAAGAGACCCAGTACTTC
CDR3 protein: CASSVGGGAQETQYF

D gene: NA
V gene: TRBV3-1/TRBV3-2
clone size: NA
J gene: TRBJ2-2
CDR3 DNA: TGTGCCAGCAGCAACCCCTCGTGGACAGCCAACACCGGGGAGCTGTTTTTT
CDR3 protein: CASSNPSWTANTGELFF

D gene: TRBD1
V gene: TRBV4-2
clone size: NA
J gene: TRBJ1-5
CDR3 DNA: TGTGCCAGCAGCCAGCAGACAGGGTTTAGCAATCAGCCCCAGCATTTT
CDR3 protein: CASSQQTGFSNQPQHF

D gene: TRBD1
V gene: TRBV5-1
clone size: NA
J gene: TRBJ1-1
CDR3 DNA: TGCGCCAGCAGCTTGCAGGGGACAGGGGTCACTGAAGCTTTCTTT
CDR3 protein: CASSLQGTGVTEAFF

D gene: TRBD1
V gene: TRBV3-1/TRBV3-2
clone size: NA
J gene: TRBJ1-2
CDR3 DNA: TGTGCCAGCAGCCTTCTCCCAGCAGGGGGCAGGTGGGGCTACACCTTC
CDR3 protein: CASSLLPAGGRWGYTF

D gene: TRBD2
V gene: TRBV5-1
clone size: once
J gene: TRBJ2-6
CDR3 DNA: TGCGCCAGCAGTCAACTCAGACTAGCGGGGCCCTCTGGGGCCAACGTCCTGACTTTC
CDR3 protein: CASSQLRLAGPSGANVLTF

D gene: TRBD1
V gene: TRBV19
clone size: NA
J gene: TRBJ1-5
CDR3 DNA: TGTGCCAGTAGTATTAGGGGCGAGGGACAGGGGAATGTGAATCAGCCCCAGCATTTT
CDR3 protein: CASSIRGEGQGNVNQPQHF

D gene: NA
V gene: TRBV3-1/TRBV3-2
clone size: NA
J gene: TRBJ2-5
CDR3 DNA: TGTGCCAGCAGCCAAGACGCCGCGGGAGAGACCCAGTACTTC
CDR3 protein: CASSQDAAGETQYF

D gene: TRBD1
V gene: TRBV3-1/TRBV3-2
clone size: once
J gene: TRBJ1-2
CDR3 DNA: TGTGCCAGCAGTCATCAGGACAGGGGCAGCGGCTACACCTTC
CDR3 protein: CASSHQDRGSGYTF

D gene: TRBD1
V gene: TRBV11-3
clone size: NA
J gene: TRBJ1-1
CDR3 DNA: TGTGCCAGCAGCTTAGAGGACAGGGAGAACACTGAAGCTTTCTTT
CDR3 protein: CASSLEDRENTEAFF

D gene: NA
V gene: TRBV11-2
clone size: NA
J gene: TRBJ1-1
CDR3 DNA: TGTGCCAGCAGCGCCACAGGGATTCACACTGAAGCTTTCTTT
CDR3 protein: CASSATGIHTEAFF

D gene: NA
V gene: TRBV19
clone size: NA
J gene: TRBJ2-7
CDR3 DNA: TGTGCCAGTAGGTTACAGGGTGCCTACGAGCAGTACTTC
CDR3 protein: CASRLQGAYEQYF

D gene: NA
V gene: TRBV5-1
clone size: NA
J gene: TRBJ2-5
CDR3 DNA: TGCGCCAGCAGCTTGGCCTCGCGAGAGGCCCAGTACTTC
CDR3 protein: CASSLASREAQYF

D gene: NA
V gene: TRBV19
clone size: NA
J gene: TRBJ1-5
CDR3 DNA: TGTGCCAGTACCGGGGGTAGAGGTCAGCCCCAGCATTTT
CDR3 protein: CASTGGRGQPQHF

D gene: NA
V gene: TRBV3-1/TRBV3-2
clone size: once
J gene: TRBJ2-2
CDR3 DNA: TGTGCCAGCAGAACAAACGGGGGGCCGGTCACCGGGGAGCTGTTTTTT
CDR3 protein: CASRTNGGPVTGELFF

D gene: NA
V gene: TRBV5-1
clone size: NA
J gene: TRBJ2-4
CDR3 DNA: TGCGCCAGCAGCTCGACAGCTACCAAAAACATTCAGTACTTC
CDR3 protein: CASSSTATKNIQYF

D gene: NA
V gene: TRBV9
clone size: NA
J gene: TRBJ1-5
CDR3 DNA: TGTGCCAGCAGCGTAGGGGGGGAAGGTCAGCCCCAGCATTTT
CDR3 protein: CASSVGGEGQPQHF

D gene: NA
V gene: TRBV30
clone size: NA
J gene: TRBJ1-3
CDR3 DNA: TGTGCCTGGAACCTTCAGGGGACCATATATTTT
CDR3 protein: CAWNLQGTIYF

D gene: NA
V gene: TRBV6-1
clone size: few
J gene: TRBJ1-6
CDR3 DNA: TGTGCCAGCAGTGATTGGGGGGGCGGCTCACCCCTCCACTTT
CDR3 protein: CASSDWGGGSPLHF

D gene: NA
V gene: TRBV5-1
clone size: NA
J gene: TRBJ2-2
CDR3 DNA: TGCGCCAGCGGCGCAGGGGTGAACACCGGGGAGCTGTTTTTT
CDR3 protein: CASGAGVNTGELFF

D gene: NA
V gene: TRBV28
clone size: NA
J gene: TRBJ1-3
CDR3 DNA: TGTGCCAGCAGCACGACAGGCTCTGGAAACACCATATATTTT
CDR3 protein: CASSTTGSGNTIYF

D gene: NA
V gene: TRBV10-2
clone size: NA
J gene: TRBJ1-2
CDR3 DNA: TGCGCCAGCAGTGCGCGACAGGACTATGGCTACACCTTC
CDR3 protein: CASSARQDYGYTF

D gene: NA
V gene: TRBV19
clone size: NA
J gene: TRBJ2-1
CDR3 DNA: TGTGCCAGTACCCCGACCTCGACAGGCTCCTACAATGAGCAGTTCTTC
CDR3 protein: CASTPTSTGSYNEQFF

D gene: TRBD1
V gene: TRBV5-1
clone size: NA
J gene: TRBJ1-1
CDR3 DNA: TGCGCCAGCAGCTCGGGGACAGGAGGTACTGAAGCTTTCTTT
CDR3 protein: CASSSGTGGTEAFF

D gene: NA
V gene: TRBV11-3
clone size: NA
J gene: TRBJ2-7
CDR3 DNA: TGTGCCAGCAGCCCACGGGGCTCCTACGAGCAGTACTTC
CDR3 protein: CASSPRGSYEQYF

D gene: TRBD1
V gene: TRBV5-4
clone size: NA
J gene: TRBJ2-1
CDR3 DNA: TGTGCCAGCAGCTTGTTAAGGCAGGGGGATTACAATGAGCAGTTCTTC
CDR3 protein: CASSLLRQGDYNEQFF

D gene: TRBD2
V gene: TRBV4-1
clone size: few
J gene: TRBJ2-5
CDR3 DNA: TGCGCCAGCAGCCACCCCGGGACTAGCGGGGGGGCCGGGCGGGAGACCCAGTACTTC
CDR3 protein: CASSHPGTSGGAGRETQYF

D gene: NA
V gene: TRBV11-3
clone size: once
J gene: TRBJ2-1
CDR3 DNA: TGTGCCAGCAGCTTAGTGGGGGCACCTCACGGTGAGCAGTTCTTC
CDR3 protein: CASSLVGAPHGEQFF

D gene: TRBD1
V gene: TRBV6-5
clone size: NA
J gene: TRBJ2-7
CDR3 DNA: TGTGCCAGCAGTTCCCTGACAGGGGGCTCATACGAGCAGTACTTC
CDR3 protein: CASSSLTGGSYEQYF

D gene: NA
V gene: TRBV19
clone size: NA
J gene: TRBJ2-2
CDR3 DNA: TGTGCCAGCCAAAAGGCATCAGCGCGGCTGGGCGGGGAGCTGTTTTTT
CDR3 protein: CASQKASARLGGELFF

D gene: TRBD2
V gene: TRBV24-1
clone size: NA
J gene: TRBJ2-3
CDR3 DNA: TGTGCCACCAGCGATCGGGGGGGCTGGGTAGATACGCAGTATTTT
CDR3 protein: CATSDRGGWVDTQYF

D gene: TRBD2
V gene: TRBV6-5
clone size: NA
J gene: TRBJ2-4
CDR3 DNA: TGTGCCAGCAGTAGGGCAGTAGCGGGCAAAAACATTCAGTACTTC
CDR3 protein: CASSRAVAGKNIQYF

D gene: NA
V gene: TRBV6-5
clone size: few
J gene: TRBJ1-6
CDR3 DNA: TGTGCCAGCAGCCGGGGGGGCAATTCACCCCTCCACTTT
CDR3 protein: CASSRGGNSPLHF

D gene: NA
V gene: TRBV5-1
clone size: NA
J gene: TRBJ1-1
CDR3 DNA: TGCGCCAGCAGCTTGGTTTCAGATACCGAAGCTTTCTTT
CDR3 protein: CASSLVSDTEAFF

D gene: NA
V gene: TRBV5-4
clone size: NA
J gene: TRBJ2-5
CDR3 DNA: TGTGCCAGCAGCTTGGGGCCCGGAAGCCCCCACTGGGAGGAGACCCAGTACTTC
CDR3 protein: CASSLGPGSPHWEETQYF

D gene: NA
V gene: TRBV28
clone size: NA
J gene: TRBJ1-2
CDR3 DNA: TGTGCCAGCAGTTTATCATCTACCGTCTATGGCTACACCTTC
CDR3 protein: CASSLSSTVYGYTF

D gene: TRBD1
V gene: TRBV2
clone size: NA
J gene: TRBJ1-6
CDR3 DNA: TGTGCCAGCAGTGCCACCGGGGACAGGGATTCCGGATCACCCCTCCACTTT
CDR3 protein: CASSATGDRDSGSPLHF

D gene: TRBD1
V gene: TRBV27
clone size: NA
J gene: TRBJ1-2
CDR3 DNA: TGTGCCAGCAGTTTTTCGGACAGGGAGGGCTACACCTTC
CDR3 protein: CASSFSDREGYTF

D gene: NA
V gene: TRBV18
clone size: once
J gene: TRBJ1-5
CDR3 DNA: TGTGCCAGCTCACCACTCATAGATCAGCCCCAGCATTTT
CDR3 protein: CASSPLIDQPQHF

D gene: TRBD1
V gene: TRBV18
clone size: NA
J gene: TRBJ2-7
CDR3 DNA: TGTGCCAGCTCACCCCGGGACAGGGGTCACGAGCAGTACTTC
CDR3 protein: CASSPRDRGHEQYF